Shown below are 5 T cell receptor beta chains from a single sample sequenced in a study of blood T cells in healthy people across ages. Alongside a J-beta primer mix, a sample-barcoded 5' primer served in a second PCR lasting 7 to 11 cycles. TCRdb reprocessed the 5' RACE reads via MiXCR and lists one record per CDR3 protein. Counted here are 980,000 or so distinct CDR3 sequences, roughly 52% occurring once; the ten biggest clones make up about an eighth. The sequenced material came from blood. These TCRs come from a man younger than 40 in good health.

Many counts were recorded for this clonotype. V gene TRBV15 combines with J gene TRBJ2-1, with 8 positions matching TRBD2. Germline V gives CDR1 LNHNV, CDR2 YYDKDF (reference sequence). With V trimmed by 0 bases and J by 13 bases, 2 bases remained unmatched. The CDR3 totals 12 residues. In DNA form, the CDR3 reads TGTGCCACCAGCAGAGAAGGACTAGCTCAGTTCTTC. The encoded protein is CATSREGLAQFF.

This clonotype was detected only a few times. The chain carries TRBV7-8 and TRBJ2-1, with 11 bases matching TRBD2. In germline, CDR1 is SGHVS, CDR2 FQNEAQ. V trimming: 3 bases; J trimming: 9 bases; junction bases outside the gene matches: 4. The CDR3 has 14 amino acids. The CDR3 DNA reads TGTGCCAGCAGCTTTAGCGGGGGGGCGAGTGAGCAGTTCTTC. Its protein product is CASSFSGGASEQFF.

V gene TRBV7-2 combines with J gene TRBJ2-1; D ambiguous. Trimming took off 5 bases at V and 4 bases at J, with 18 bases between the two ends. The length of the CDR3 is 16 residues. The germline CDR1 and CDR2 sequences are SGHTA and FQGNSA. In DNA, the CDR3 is TGTGCCAGCAGCGCAATGCGCAGAGACTTTTACAATGAGCAGTTCTTC. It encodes CASSAMRRDFYNEQFF.

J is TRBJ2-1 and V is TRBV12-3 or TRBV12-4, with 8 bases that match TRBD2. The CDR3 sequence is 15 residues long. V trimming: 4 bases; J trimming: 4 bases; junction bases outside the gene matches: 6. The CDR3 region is CASSSTGGPYNEQFF. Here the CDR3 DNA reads TGTGCCAGCAGTTCCACGGGGGGGCCTTACAATGAGCAGTTCTTC.

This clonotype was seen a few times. This CDR3 reads CASSFRTSSADTQYF. CDR3 DNA sequence: TGTGCCAGCAGTTTCCGGACTTCTTCGGCAGATACGCAGTATTTT. The chain has TRBV12-3 or TRBV12-4 and TRBJ2-3; possibly TRBD2 for D (5 bases). Trimming stripped 3 bases from V and 4 bases from J, with 14 bases between. This CDR3 is 15 amino acids long.